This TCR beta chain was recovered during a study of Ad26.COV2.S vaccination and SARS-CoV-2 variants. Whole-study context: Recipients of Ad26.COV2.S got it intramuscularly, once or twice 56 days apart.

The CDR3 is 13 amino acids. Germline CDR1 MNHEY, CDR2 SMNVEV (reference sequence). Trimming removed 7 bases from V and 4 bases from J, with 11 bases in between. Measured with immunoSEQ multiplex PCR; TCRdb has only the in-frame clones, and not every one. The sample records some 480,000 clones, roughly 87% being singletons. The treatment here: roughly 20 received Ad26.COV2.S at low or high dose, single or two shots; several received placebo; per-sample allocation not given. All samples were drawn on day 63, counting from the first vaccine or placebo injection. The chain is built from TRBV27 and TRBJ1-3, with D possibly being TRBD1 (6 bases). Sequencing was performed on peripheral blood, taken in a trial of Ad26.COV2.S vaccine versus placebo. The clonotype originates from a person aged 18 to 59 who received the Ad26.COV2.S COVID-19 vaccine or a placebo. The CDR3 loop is CASTLGQGNTIYF. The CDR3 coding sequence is TGTGCCAGCACCCTTGGACAGGGAAACACCATATATTTT.